Below, 5 T cell receptor beta chains from the same sample are listed, as sequenced in a study of blood T cell repertoires in COVID-19. This table comes from immunoSEQ multiplex PCR, and its TCRdb copy is limited to in-frame clones, with some not included. Of 200,000 to 300,000 clones detected, approximately 86% appear once; the ten largest clones hold around 1.8%. The source material was peripheral blood. Source of these receptors: a man aged 30 to 45 with active or convalescent COVID-19.

V gene TRBV2 combines with J gene TRBJ1-2; 8 bases agree with TRBD1. This CDR3 comprises 14 residues. Germline trimming cut 6 bases from V and 2 bases from J; bases unmatched to any gene: 5. Germline V gene lookup returns CDR1 SNHLY and CDR2 FYNNEI. This CDR3 reads CASRETGVNYGYTF. For the CDR3, the DNA is TGTGCCAGCAGAGAGACAGGGGTGAACTATGGCTACACCTTC.

The rearrangement links TRBV7-2 to TRBJ2-7; no clear D gene. Germline V CDR1 and CDR2: SGHTA, FQGNSA. Trimming pared 4 bases from V and 3 bases from J, leaving 7 bases between. The CDR3 is 12 residues long. For the CDR3, the DNA is TGTGCCAGCAGCTCACGGAGCTACGAGCAGTACTTC. It is translated as CASSSRSYEQYF.

The chain is built from TRBV7-8 and TRBJ2-1; D not resolved. V was shortened by 3 bases and J by 9 bases, with 15 bases between the two germline ends. CDR3 length equals 14 residues. From germline, CDR1 is SGHVS and CDR2 FQNEAQ. CDR3 protein: CASSLVANSAEQFF. CDR3 coding DNA: TGTGCCAGCAGCTTGGTAGCTAATTCAGCTGAGCAGTTCTTC.

The chain employs TRBV29-1 and TRBJ1-2; D might be TRBD1 (6 bases). The CDR3 sequence is 13 residues long. Germline CDR1 SQVTM, CDR2 ANQGSEA. The V gene lost 5 bases and the J gene lost 7 bases, with 17 bases spanning the gap. The CDR3 protein is CSVTGPGASGYTF. CDR3 DNA sequence: TGCAGCGTTACCGGTCCAGGGGCTTCTGGCTACACCTTC.

The CDR3, as DNA: TGTGCCAGCAGCTTTGAGGGACAGGCGAACACTGAAGCTTTCTTT. Its translation is CASSFEGQANTEAFF. This chain joins TRBV7-6 and TRBJ1-1; 8 positions agree with TRBD1. CDR3 length equals 15 residues. V shed 3 bases, J shed 1 base, and the junction held 4 bases outside the gene matches. Germline V CDR1 and CDR2: SGHVS, FNYEAQ.